The rows below give T cell receptor beta chains drawn from one sample of a study of cytomegalovirus exposure and HLA in healthy donors. Clones were read by immunoSEQ multiplex PCR, and TCRdb kept only the in-frame ones, dropping some. There are about 150,000 clones in the sample; approximately 80% occur only once, and about 1.2% lies in the top ten. The sequenced sample consisted of PBMCs. These receptors were obtained from a boy younger than 10 in good health and CMV-seronegative. The CDR3 runs from the conserved cysteine through the conserved F or W. The order of the fields is D gene, clone size, J gene, V gene, CDR3 DNA, CDR3 protein. D genes are given only for firm matches. Only part of the rows carry a size: once, few, many, or a class if the clone is expanded.

>.|.|TRBJ1-1|TRBV19
TGTGCCAGTACCCCAACTCAGGGGAGAGGTGAAGCTTTCTTT
CASTPTQGRGEAFF
>.|.|TRBJ1-4|TRBV15
TGTGCCACCAGCAGAGCCCGCAGAAATGAAAAACTGTTTTTT
CATSRARRNEKLFF
>.|few|TRBJ2-7|TRBV5-6
TGTGCCAGCAGCCCGGAGGGAGGACAGGCTACCTACGAGCAGTACTTC
CASSPEGGQATYEQYF
>TRBD2|.|TRBJ2-7|TRBV7-9
TGTGCCAGCAGCCACCTAGCGGCCCTAGACGACCACGAGCAGTACTTC
CASSHLAALDDHEQYF
>TRBD2|once|TRBJ2-1|TRBV2
TGTGCCAGCAGCCTTTGGACAGGGGGACTAGCGGGAAGCTCCTACAATGAGCAGTTCTTC
CASSLWTGGLAGSSYNEQFF
>.|.|TRBJ2-7|TRBV7-8
TGTGCCAGCAGCTTAGGAGGGACCTACGAGCAGTACTTC
CASSLGGTYEQYF
>TRBD1|.|TRBJ1-5|TRBV5-5
TGTGCCAGCAGCGGCGGGACAGGGTTGAGCAATCAGCCCCAGCATTTT
CASSGGTGLSNQPQHF
>TRBD1|.|TRBJ2-1|TRBV19
TGTGCCAGTACCGACAGGGGCAATGAGCAGTTCTTC
CASTDRGNEQFF
>TRBD1|.|TRBJ1-4|TRBV6-6
TGTGCCAGCAACAGACAGGGGGGGGATGGAAAACTGTTTTTT
CASNRQGGDGKLFF
>.|.|TRBJ2-2|TRBV29-1
TGCAGCGCCGAGGGGGGGACCGGGGAGCTGTTTTTT
CSAEGGTGELFF
>.|.|TRBJ2-7|TRBV21-1
TGTGCCAGCAGCAAAAGAGAGGGGGCGGTATGCGAGCAGTACTTC
CASSKREGAVCEQYF
>.|.|TRBJ2-1|TRBV18
TGTGCCAGCTCACCAGAGGGTCAGGTCTACAATGAGCAGTTCTTC
CASSPEGQVYNEQFF
>.|.|TRBJ2-7|TRBV23-1
TGCGCCAGCAGTCAATCGTTCGGGGTTCCCCACGAGCAGTACTTC
CASSQSFGVPHEQYF
>.|.|TRBJ2-1|TRBV27
TGTGCCAGCAGTTTTGGCGGGGTCCACTCCTACAATGAGCAGTTCTTC
CASSFGGVHSYNEQFF
>TRBD2|.|TRBJ2-7|TRBV28
TGTGCCAGCAGGCCGGGACTAGCGGGAATCGAGCAGTACTTC
CASRPGLAGIEQYF
>TRBD2|.|TRBJ2-7|TRBV6-1
TGTGCCAGCACGGTTTTAGCGGGAGACTCGGCGCAGTACTTC
CASTVLAGDSAQYF
>.|.|TRBJ2-7|TRBV29-1
TGCAGCGTTGATGGGCAAGGGGGTAAGGACGAGCAGTACTTC
CSVDGQGGKDEQYF
>.|.|TRBJ1-2|TRBV6-1
TGTGCCAGCAGTGAACGAGGAGGTACGAGATATGGCTACACCTTC
CASSERGGTRYGYTF
>TRBD1|.|TRBJ1-3|TRBV18
TGTGCCAGCTCACCCGGGACAGGGCGCCCTGGAAACACCATATATTTT
CASSPGTGRPGNTIYF
>TRBD2|.|TRBJ2-7|TRBV25-1
TGTGCCAGCAGTGTATCGGGGGGCGAGCAGTACTTC
CASSVSGGEQYF
>TRBD1|.|TRBJ2-7|TRBV27
TGTGCCAGCAGCACCCGGGACAGGGTATCCCTCACCTACGAGCAGTACTTC
CASSTRDRVSLTYEQYF
>.|.|TRBJ1-1|TRBV7-9
TGTGCCAGCAGCTTAGATCAGGCGGGGGCTTTCTTT
CASSLDQAGAFF
>.|few|TRBJ2-7|TRBV5-1
TGCGCCAGCAGCTTAAGGGGCCGAGACTACGAGCAGTACTTC
CASSLRGRDYEQYF
>.|few|TRBJ2-1|TRBV5-4
TGTGCCAGCAGCTTAAGAGGGCTCGATGAGCAGTTCTTC
CASSLRGLDEQFF
>.|.|TRBJ2-2|TRBV9
TGTGCCAGCAGCAACGCTCAGGGGACCGGGGAGCTGTTTTTT
CASSNAQGTGELFF
>TRBD1|.|TRBJ1-1|TRBV7-8
TGTGCCAGCAGCTTAATAGGAGACAGGGGGCGCTTTGCCACTGAAGCTTTCTTT
CASSLIGDRGRFATEAFF
>.|.|TRBJ1-3|TRBV2
TGTGCCAGCAGTGAAACGGGGGGCCCTGGAAACACCATATATTTT
CASSETGGPGNTIYF
>.|.|TRBJ2-3|TRBV19
TGTGCCAGTAGTATTACTAGCCCCACAGATACGCAGTATTTT
CASSITSPTDTQYF
>TRBD2|.|TRBJ2-3|TRBV7-8
TGTGCCAGCAGCTTAGGGGTACAGCGGGGGAGCACAGATACGCAGTATTTT
CASSLGVQRGSTDTQYF
>TRBD2|.|TRBJ2-7|TRBV7-6
TGTGCCAGCAGCTTAGGGACTAGCGGGCCATACGAGCAGTACTTC
CASSLGTSGPYEQYF
>TRBD2|.|TRBJ2-3|TRBV30
TGTGCCTGGAATCCGACTAGCGGGAGGACAGATACGCAGTATTTT
CAWNPTSGRTDTQYF
>TRBD1|.|TRBJ1-2|TRBV7-2
TGTGCCAGCAGCCTCGGACAGGCGCCTTCTGGCTACACCTTC
CASSLGQAPSGYTF
>.|.|TRBJ1-1|TRBV30
TGTGCCTGGAGTGTACGGCGGGGTATTCGCACTGAAGCTTTCTTT
CAWSVRRGIRTEAFF
>.|.|TRBJ1-3|TRBV29-1
TGCAGCGTTTGGGTAGCCTCTGGAAACACCATATATTTT
CSVWVASGNTIYF
>TRBD1|.|TRBJ1-2|TRBV5-4
TGTGCCAGCAGCTTGGACAGGGGTGACTATGGCTACACCTTC
CASSLDRGDYGYTF